The rows below give T cell receptor beta chains drawn from one sample of a study of monozygotic twins with inflammatory bowel disease. Each CDR3 protein gets one entry in TCRdb, which reprocessed the 5' RACE reads and gives no DNA. This sample's table reports a few hundred thousand distinct CDR3 sequences. The specimen sequenced was blood. These receptors were collected from a human donor with ulcerative colitis or Crohn's disease, or a healthy co-twin of an affected twin (not recorded which). Each CDR3 is given with its conserved first and last residue. Each record gives: V gene, J gene, CDR3 protein.

v_gene: TRBV4-2
j_gene: TRBJ2-1
CDR3aa: CASSPLTGTSGNEQFF

v_gene: TRBV9
j_gene: TRBJ1-1
CDR3aa: CASSFGPATTEAFF

v_gene: TRBV12-3/TRBV12-4
j_gene: TRBJ1-5
CDR3aa: CASRQGAMSNQPQHF

v_gene: TRBV5-1
j_gene: TRBJ2-6
CDR3aa: CASSAGPSGANVLTF

v_gene: TRBV20-1
j_gene: TRBJ2-7
CDR3aa: CSARDGGGSYEQYF

v_gene: TRBV9
j_gene: TRBJ2-3
CDR3aa: CASSRRGGPSTDTQYF

v_gene: TRBV11-2
j_gene: TRBJ2-3
CDR3aa: CASSLTGTSGSAPSTDTQYF

v_gene: TRBV5-6
j_gene: TRBJ2-2
CDR3aa: CASSLGPGRWAGELFF

v_gene: TRBV10-3
j_gene: TRBJ2-2
CDR3aa: CAISESGATNTGELFF

v_gene: TRBV6-5
j_gene: TRBJ2-7
CDR3aa: CASRSGGMYEQYF

v_gene: TRBV24-1
j_gene: TRBJ2-3
CDR3aa: CATSDLRKTDTQYF

v_gene: TRBV20-1
j_gene: TRBJ1-2
CDR3aa: CSARDRGSGYGYTF

v_gene: TRBV18
j_gene: TRBJ2-3
CDR3aa: CASRPGQGPSGHTQYF

v_gene: TRBV6-1
j_gene: TRBJ2-6
CDR3aa: CASRQGASSGANVLTF

v_gene: TRBV20-1
j_gene: TRBJ2-1
CDR3aa: CSAREVVTDEQFF

v_gene: TRBV4-3
j_gene: TRBJ2-3
CDR3aa: CASSLSGTGIRTDTQYF

v_gene: TRBV3-1
j_gene: TRBJ2-4
CDR3aa: CASSQVANLAKNIQYF

v_gene: TRBV6-1
j_gene: TRBJ1-1
CDR3aa: CASSPGTGAIHEAFF

v_gene: TRBV7-2
j_gene: TRBJ2-5
CDR3aa: CASSLGVLTQQETQYF

v_gene: TRBV18
j_gene: TRBJ1-5
CDR3aa: CASSPKDSSYQPQHF

v_gene: TRBV5-6
j_gene: TRBJ2-1
CDR3aa: CASKPVPKAREVPYNEQFF

v_gene: TRBV4-1
j_gene: TRBJ2-5
CDR3aa: CASSQAVLSSYSGRKQETQYF

v_gene: TRBV4-1
j_gene: TRBJ1-1
CDR3aa: CASSLLGSMNTEAFF

v_gene: TRBV7-9
j_gene: TRBJ2-7
CDR3aa: CASSPTPRAGSYEQYF

v_gene: TRBV27
j_gene: TRBJ2-2
CDR3aa: CASSGLIAYTGELFF

v_gene: TRBV20-1
j_gene: TRBJ2-1
CDR3aa: CSARDPGQGDNEQFF

v_gene: TRBV30
j_gene: TRBJ2-1
CDR3aa: CAWNGGGPVSSYNEQFF

v_gene: TRBV30
j_gene: TRBJ1-1
CDR3aa: CAWTQSGSSEAFF

v_gene: TRBV20-1
j_gene: TRBJ2-7
CDR3aa: CSASKGIDEQYF

v_gene: TRBV4-3
j_gene: TRBJ1-1
CDR3aa: CASSQIRVDTEAFF

v_gene: TRBV12-3/TRBV12-4
j_gene: TRBJ2-2
CDR3aa: CASSDKPNTGELFF

v_gene: TRBV7-6
j_gene: TRBJ1-2
CDR3aa: CASSLAPTREAYGYTF

v_gene: TRBV4-3
j_gene: TRBJ2-1
CDR3aa: CASSQGPSGGAFEQFF

v_gene: TRBV27
j_gene: TRBJ1-2
CDR3aa: CASSSILGTGRSYGYTF

v_gene: TRBV20-1
j_gene: TRBJ2-1
CDR3aa: CSARYDRGRTFIGNEQFF

v_gene: TRBV7-2
j_gene: TRBJ2-5
CDR3aa: CASSVTGRLRTQETQYF

v_gene: TRBV29-1
j_gene: TRBJ2-5
CDR3aa: CSGSGTSGETQYF

v_gene: TRBV19
j_gene: TRBJ1-5
CDR3aa: CASSPGDRGYNQPQHF

v_gene: TRBV6-5
j_gene: TRBJ2-1
CDR3aa: CASSYGDLREQFF

v_gene: TRBV20-1
j_gene: TRBJ1-2
CDR3aa: CSASTGNYGYTF

v_gene: TRBV7-2
j_gene: TRBJ1-1
CDR3aa: CASSLDFRGSRIEAFF

v_gene: TRBV3-1
j_gene: TRBJ2-7
CDR3aa: CASSQDTDSYEQYF

v_gene: TRBV7-3
j_gene: TRBJ2-5
CDR3aa: CASSPPNQETQYF

v_gene: TRBV5-1
j_gene: TRBJ2-7
CDR3aa: CASRARQGYEQYF

v_gene: TRBV19
j_gene: TRBJ1-4
CDR3aa: CASGIDRGLKKLFF

v_gene: TRBV12-3/TRBV12-4
j_gene: TRBJ2-5
CDR3aa: CASSPRPGLKEQETQYF

v_gene: TRBV21-1
j_gene: TRBJ1-3
CDR3aa: CASSPSRSTLHLRYTYGNTIYF